Included here is one TCR beta chain sequence, with context. What antigen it recognizes has not been identified. Base qualities were left out, and no much larger clone turns up one base away. This record comes from a study of CD4+ T cells in melanoma (dated by TCRdb to 2022 to 2024). As for the study more broadly: Neoantigen-specific CD4+ T cells in human melanoma were what the study investigated. Paper-wide results and their limitations: The report described a correlation between neoantigen-specific CD4+ T cells and the function of CD8+ T cells, macrophages and B cells. Neoantigen-specific CD4+ T cells in melanoma were reported to have a range of differentiation states.

Trimming removed 1 base from V and 8 bases from J; the gene matches leave 2 bases unexplained. The germline V gene specifies SGHTA as CDR1 and FQGTGA as CDR2. The CDR3 runs 13 amino acids, cysteine and phenylalanine included. Kept here is only the CDR3 DNA, which spans 39 bases and is read in frame from base 1. The donors were people with melanoma. Libraries were prepared through the immunoSEQ multiplex PCR assay. This immuneACCESS table, as held by TCRdb, lists in-frame sequences with V and J called but not all clones. Of the missing ones, under half trace to an unresolved V gene in checked studies; the others have no known cause. The sample records about 140,000 clones, about 93% of which are singletons. 1.5% of the sample is held by the ten biggest clonotypes.

The receptor was derived from a human donor with melanoma. The sequence joins TRBV7-3 to TRBJ1-2, and TRBD1 aligns with 9 junction nucleotides. The CDR3 here reads CASSLNRGRGYTF. The DNA reads as follows: TGTGCCAGCAGCTTAAACAGGGGGCGCGGCTACACCTTC.